Below, 15 T cell receptor beta chains from the same sample are listed, as sequenced in a study of blood T cell repertoires in COVID-19. Generated by immunoSEQ multiplex PCR, the TCRdb table keeps only in-frame clones and is missing some. Here the sample spans some 220,000 clones, around 80% being singletons. Specimen: peripheral blood. The receptor set was obtained from a woman older than 75 with active or convalescent COVID-19.

This chain joins TRBV10-3 and TRBJ1-2; no firm D call. Trimming cost V 3 bases and J 8 bases, with 10 bases left between them. Per the germline V gene, CDR1 is ENHRY and CDR2 is SYGVKD. The CDR3 consists of 12 residues. CDR3 in amino acids: CAISERSGGYTF. CDR3 in DNA: TGTGCCATCAGTGAACGATCCGGGGGCTACACCTTC.

This clone was counted a few times. The chain links TRBV5-6 to TRBJ2-2, with 8 bases identical to TRBD2. Germline V gene lookup returns CDR1 SGHDT and CDR2 YYEEEE. V was clipped by 0 bases and J by 3 bases; unmatched bases: 7. The CDR3 sequence is 17 residues long. CDR3 in DNA: TGTGCCAGCAGCTTGGCCACTAGCGGCTATTACACCGGGGAGCTGTTTTTT. This translates into CASSLATSGYYTGELFF.

This clone came up a few times. The CDR3 is CASRLGTSDTGELFF. CDR3 bases: TGTGCCAGCAGACTGGGGACTAGCGACACCGGGGAGCTGTTTTTT. J is TRBJ2-2 and V is TRBV5-4; 10 nucleotides agree with TRBD2. CDR3 size: 15 residues. Trimming took 5 bases from V and 3 from J; bases not matched to a gene: 4. Per the germline V gene, CDR1 is SGHNT and CDR2 is YYREEE (reference sequence).

CDR3 bases: TGTGCCAGCAGTAACCCCGGAGATTCACCCCTCCACTTT. Protein sequence: CASSNPGDSPLHF. This chain joins TRBV28 and TRBJ1-6, with D unclear. V was shortened by 5 bases and J by 8 bases, with 10 bases between the two germline ends. Germline-derived CDR1 and CDR2 are MDHEN and SYDVKM. This CDR3 spans 13 amino acids.

The chain has TRBV27 and TRBJ1-1; D possibly corresponds to TRBD1 (6 bases). Germline loops: CDR1 MNHEY, CDR2 SMNVEV (reference sequence). Trimming took 5 bases from V and 4 from J, leaving 14 bases between them. The CDR3 length is 14 residues. Here the CDR3 DNA reads TGTGCCAGCAGTCGAACAGGGTGGGGCACTGAAGCTTTCTTT. Translating it yields CASSRTGWGTEAFF.

The rearrangement links TRBV1 to TRBJ2-7; the listed D gene, TRBD2, was not tested against the DNA. TRBV1 is given as a pseudogene. This CDR3 has 15 amino acids. The CDR3 bases are TGCACCAGCAGCCAAGAAAGTGGGGGGGCCTACGAGCAGTACTTC. Translation: CTSSQESGGAYEQYF.

The V and J genes are TRBV7-6 and TRBJ2-2; D perhaps matches TRBD1 (5 bases). The V gene lost 5 bases and the J gene lost 0 bases, with 19 bases spanning the gap. From germline, CDR1 is SGHVS and CDR2 FNYEAQ. The CDR3 contains 18 residues. Here the CDR3 reads CASSPNFLTDANTGELFF. CDR3 coding DNA: TGTGCCAGCAGCCCCAATTTCCTGACAGACGCGAACACCGGGGAGCTGTTTTTT.

This sequence joins TRBV9 and TRBJ2-7; 8 bases agree with TRBD1. Trimming at V came to 3 bases and at J to 3 bases, leaving 8 bases not matched to a gene. Looked up from germline, CDR1 is SGDLS and CDR2 is YYNGEE. CDR3 size: 15 residues. The CDR3 spells CASSAMGQVDYEQYF. CDR3 in DNA: TGTGCCAGCAGCGCAATGGGACAGGTGGACTACGAGCAGTACTTC.

A note on this clone: Other DNA sequences within the sample encode an identical CDR3. This sequence joins TRBV5-1 and TRBJ1-1; a weak D match, TRBD1 (5 bases). In germline, CDR1 is SGHRS, CDR2 YFSETQ. V lost 4 bases and J lost 1, with 11 bases in between. This CDR3 has 14 residues. CDR3 DNA: TGCGCCAGCAGCCTTCAGGGTGGGAACACTGAAGCTTTCTTT. Translating it yields CASSLQGGNTEAFF.

The genes are TRBV19 and TRBJ1-5; D is unclear. Trimming pared 3 bases from V and 6 bases from J, leaving 6 bases between. CDR3 length equals 12 residues. CDR1 is LNHDA and CDR2 is SQIVND in the germline V gene (reference sequence). As DNA, the CDR3 is TGTGCCAGTAGTATCGCGTCTCAGCCCCAGCATTTT. It yields the protein CASSIASQPQHF.

The count of this clone is one. V is TRBV7-9 and J is TRBJ2-7; TRBD2 matches 12 bases. The V gene's germline CDR1 is SEHNR and CDR2 FQNEAQ (reference sequence). CDR3 length: 15 amino acids. Trimming took 5 bases from V and 5 from J; bases not matched to a gene: 7. For the CDR3, the DNA is TGTGCCAGCAGCCTACCGACTAGCGGGGGTCACGAGCAGTACTTC. Its translation is CASSLPTSGGHEQYF. Using reference TRBV7-9 and TRBJ2-7 for the parts outside the CDR3, the full variable domain is DTGVSQNPRHKITKRGQNVTFRCDPISEHNRLYWYRQTLGQGPEFLTYFQNEAQLEKSRLLSDRFSAERPKGSFSTLEIQRTEQGDSAMYLCASSLPTSGGHEQYFGPGTRLTVT.

J is TRBJ2-5 and V is TRBV2; 8 nucleotides match TRBD1. Germline V gene sequence: CDR1 SNHLY, CDR2 FYNNEI. The CDR3 runs 12 residues. V shed 6 bases, J shed 5 bases, and the junction held 2 bases outside the gene matches. CDR3 sequence: CASRDRVETQYF. The CDR3 coding sequence is TGTGCCAGCAGGGACAGGGTCGAGACCCAGTACTTC.

V is TRBV18 and J is TRBJ1-1, with 8 bases fitting TRBD1. The J segment lost 6 bases and the V segment lost 2 bases, leaving 2 bases of the junction unmatched. The CDR3 runs 13 residues. CDR1 KGHSH and CDR2 LQKENI come from the germline V gene. The CDR3: CASSPTQGAEAFF. CDR3 in DNA: TGTGCCAGCTCACCAACACAGGGGGCTGAAGCTTTCTTT. The whole variable domain, filled in from reference TRBV18 and TRBJ1-1, reads NAGVMQNPRHLVRRRGQEARLRCSPMKGHSHVYWYRQLPEEGLKFMVYLQKENIIDESGMPKERFSAEFPKEGPSILRIQQVVRGDSAAYFCASSPTQGAEAFFGQGTRLTVV.

This clone was seen a single time. J is TRBJ2-7 and V is TRBV7-2; D remains unclear. The CDR3 has 11 residues. Per the germline V gene, CDR1 is SGHTA and CDR2 is FQGNSA. Trimming cost V 2 bases and J 7 bases, with 6 bases left between them. The CDR3 region is CASSLRSEQYF. CDR3 in DNA: TGTGCCAGCAGCTTAAGGAGTGAGCAGTACTTC.

This clone appeared a single time. The V call is TRBV29-1, the J call TRBJ2-6; unclear D gene. Germline values: CDR1 SQVTM, CDR2 ANQGSEA. Between the trimmed V and J ends, which lost 2 bases and 2 bases, there was a span of 7 bases. This CDR3 is 14 amino acids long. CDR3 residues: CSVESSTGANVLTF. CDR3 bases: TGCAGCGTTGAATCGAGTACTGGGGCCAACGTCCTGACTTTC.